Given below is one T cell receptor beta chain in context. The data stem from a study of shared clonotypes between healthy human individuals. Trimming cost V 5 bases and J 0 bases; bases outside gene matches: 10. Germline-derived CDR1 and CDR2 are SGHTA and FQGNSA. The CDR3 is 16 amino acids. TCRdb keeps only in-frame clones here, not all; method: immunoSEQ multiplex PCR. Counted here are some 1,600,000 clones, nearly 99% occurring once; the ten biggest clones make up roughly 0.42%. The chain has TRBV7-2 and TRBJ2-7; TRBD1 matches at 7 bases. Sequenced material: naive CD4+ T cells sorted from blood. Specified subset: CD45RA+ positively selected. This TCR was sampled from a man in his thirties or forties in good health. CDR3 protein: CASSPKTGTISYEQYF. In DNA, the CDR3 is TGTGCCAGCAGCCCAAAGACAGGGACCATCTCCTACGAGCAGTACTTC.